The sequence of this TCR beta chain was determined in a study of blood T cell repertoires in COVID-19. Looking at the study overall: Spain, Italy and the United States supplied samples that represented acute and convalescent COVID-19.

Method: immunoSEQ multiplex PCR; TCRdb's copy keeps in-frame clones and lacks some. This sample has 70,000 to 95,000 clones; under 90% occur once, and the top ten carry about 1.5%. This CDR3 has 15 amino acids. J was trimmed by 8 bases and V by 4 bases; bases with no gene match: 8. Per the germline V gene, CDR1 is SGHRS and CDR2 is YFSETQ. Sequencing was performed on peripheral blood. This sequence joins TRBV5-1 and TRBJ1-4; 10 bases are shared with TRBD1. The receptor was derived from a human donor with active COVID-19. The donor label of this sample is uncertain. CDR3 residues: CASSNRQGAEEKLFF. CDR3 sequence (DNA): TGCGCCAGCAGCAACCGACAGGGGGCAGAGGAAAAACTGTTTTTT.